Each of the 5 T cell receptor beta chains below was sequenced from the same sample in a study of human T cells and chemical hapten exposure. TCRdb recomputed calls from the RACE reads with MiXCR, one row per CDR3 protein. Seen here are roughly 120,000 distinct CDR3 sequences, around 8.3% observed once, and the top ten hold roughly 1.6%. Time point here: healthy volunteer bleed at 2 weeks. Unfractionated whole blood yielded total RNA. Sequencing was done on a sample of whole blood. These receptors were taken from a male donor in good health. Some clones in this sample may be carry-over from other donors' samples.

The chain carries TRBV4-3 and TRBJ2-3; D not certain. V dropped 1 base and J dropped 0 bases, with 8 bases sitting between them. Germline V gives CDR1 LGHNA, CDR2 YSLEER. This CDR3 is 15 amino acids long. The CDR3, as DNA: TGCGCCAGCAGCCAAGCCTATCCTAGCACAGATACGCAGTATTTT. It translates to CASSQAYPSTDTQYF.

There are a few counts of this clonotype. This rearrangement joins TRBV12-3 or TRBV12-4 to TRBJ1-1; D is possibly TRBD1 (5 bases). The CDR3 has 15 residues. V lost 4 bases and J 2 bases, leaving 14 bases between the germline ends. CDR3 loop: CASSSMGGRNTEAFF. Here the CDR3 DNA reads TGTGCCAGCAGTTCGATGGGGGGACGAAACACTGAAGCTTTCTTT.

The chain employs TRBV29-1 and TRBJ1-1; D possibly corresponds to TRBD1 (5 bases). Germline V gene sequence: CDR1 SQVTM, CDR2 ANQGSEA. The length of the CDR3 is 14 residues. V was pared by 6 bases and J by 2 bases, with 16 bases between. CDR3 DNA: TGCAGCGTGGTGCAGATGGGGGTAAACACTGAAGCTTTCTTT. Translated: CSVVQMGVNTEAFF.

V usage is TRBV14 and J usage is TRBJ2-7, with TRBD1 identical over 9 bases. Germline values: CDR1 SGHDN, CDR2 FVKESK. This CDR3 is 16 amino acids long. Trimming cost V 3 bases and J 3 bases; bases outside gene matches: 9. CDR3 residues: CASSQDTGQGFYEQYF. The CDR3, as DNA: TGTGCCAGCAGCCAGGACACAGGACAGGGGTTCTACGAGCAGTACTTC.

This clonotype came up many times. The chain uses TRBV4-1 and TRBJ2-2; tentative D call: TRBD2 (5 bases). Deletions cut 1 base from V and 0 bases from J, with 12 bases between. This CDR3 has 17 amino acids. Germline V CDR1 and CDR2: MGHRA, YSYEKL. The CDR3 nucleotides read TGCGCCAGCAGCCAAGCGCGGAGGACCTCGAACACCGGGGAGCTGTTTTTT. It encodes CASSQARRTSNTGELFF.